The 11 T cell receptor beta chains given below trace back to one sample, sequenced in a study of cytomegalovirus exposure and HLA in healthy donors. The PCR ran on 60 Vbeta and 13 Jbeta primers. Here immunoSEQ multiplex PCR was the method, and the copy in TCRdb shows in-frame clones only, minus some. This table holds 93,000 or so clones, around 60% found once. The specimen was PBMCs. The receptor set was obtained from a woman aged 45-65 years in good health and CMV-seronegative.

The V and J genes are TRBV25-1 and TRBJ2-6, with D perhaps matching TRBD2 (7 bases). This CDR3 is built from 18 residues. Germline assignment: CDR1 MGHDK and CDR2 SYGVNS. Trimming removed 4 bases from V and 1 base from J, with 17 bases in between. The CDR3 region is CASSARGGWISGANVLTF. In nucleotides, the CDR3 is TGTGCCAGCAGTGCAAGGGGGGGGTGGATATCTGGGGCCAACGTCCTGACTTTC. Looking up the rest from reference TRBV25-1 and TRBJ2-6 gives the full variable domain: EADIYQTPRYLVIGTGKKITLECSQTMGHDKMYWYQQDPGMELHLIHYSYGVNSTEKGDLSSESTVSRIRTEHFPLTLESARPSHTSQYLCASSARGGWISGANVLTFGAGSRLTVL.

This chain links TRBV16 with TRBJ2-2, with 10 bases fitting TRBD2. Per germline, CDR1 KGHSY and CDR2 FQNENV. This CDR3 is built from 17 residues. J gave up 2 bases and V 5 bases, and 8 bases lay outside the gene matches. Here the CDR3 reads CASSENQLAGNTGELFF. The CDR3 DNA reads TGTGCCAGCAGCGAAAATCAACTAGCGGGAAACACCGGGGAGCTGTTTTTT.

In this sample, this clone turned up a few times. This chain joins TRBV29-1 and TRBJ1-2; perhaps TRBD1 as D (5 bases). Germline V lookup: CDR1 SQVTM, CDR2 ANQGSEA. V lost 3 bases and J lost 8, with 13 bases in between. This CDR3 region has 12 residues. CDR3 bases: TGCAGCGTTGACCTGTCGGGGGGAGGCTACACCTTC. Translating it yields CSVDLSGGGYTF. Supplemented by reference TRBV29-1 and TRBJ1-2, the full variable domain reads SAVISQKPSRDICQRGTSLTIQCQVDSQVTMMFWYRQQPGQSLTLIATANQGSEATYESGFVIDKFPISRPNLTFSTLTVSNMSPEDSSIYLCSVDLSGGGYTFGSGTRLTVV.

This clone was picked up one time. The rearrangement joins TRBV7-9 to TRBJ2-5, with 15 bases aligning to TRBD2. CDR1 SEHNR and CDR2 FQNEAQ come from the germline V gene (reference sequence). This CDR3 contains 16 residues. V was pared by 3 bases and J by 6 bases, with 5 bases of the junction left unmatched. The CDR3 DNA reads TGTGCCAGCAGCTTGGGGGGACTAGCGGGGGGACAGACCCAGTACTTC. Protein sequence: CASSLGGLAGGQTQYF.

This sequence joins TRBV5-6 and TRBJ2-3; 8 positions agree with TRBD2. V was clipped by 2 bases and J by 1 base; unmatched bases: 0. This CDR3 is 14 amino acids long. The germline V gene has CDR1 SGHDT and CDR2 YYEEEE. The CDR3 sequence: CASSLLAGTDTQYF. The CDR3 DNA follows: TGTGCCAGCAGCTTACTAGCGGGCACAGATACGCAGTATTTT.

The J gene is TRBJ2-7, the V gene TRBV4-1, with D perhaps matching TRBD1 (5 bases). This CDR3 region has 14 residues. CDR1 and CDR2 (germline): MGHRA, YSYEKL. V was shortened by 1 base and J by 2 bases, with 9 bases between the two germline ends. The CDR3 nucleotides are TGCGCCAGCAGCCAAGTGATCAGGGCCTACGAGCAGTACTTC. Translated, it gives CASSQVIRAYEQYF.

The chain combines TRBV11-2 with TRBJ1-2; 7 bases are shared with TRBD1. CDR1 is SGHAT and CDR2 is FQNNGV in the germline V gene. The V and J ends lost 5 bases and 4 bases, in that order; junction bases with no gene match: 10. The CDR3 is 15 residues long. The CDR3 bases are TGTGCCAGCAGCAACAGGGGAAGTGTCGGCTATGGCTACACCTTC. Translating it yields CASSNRGSVGYGYTF.

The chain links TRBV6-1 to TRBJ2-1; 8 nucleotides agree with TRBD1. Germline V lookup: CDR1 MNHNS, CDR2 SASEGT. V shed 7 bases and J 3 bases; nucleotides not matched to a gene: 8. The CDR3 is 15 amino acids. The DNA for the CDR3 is TGTGCCAGCACCCAAGGAGGACAGGGCTACAATGAGCAGTTCTTC. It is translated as CASTQGGQGYNEQFF.

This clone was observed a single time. CDR3 nucleotide sequence: TGTGCCAGCAGCCAAGAGGGACCGGGACTAGCGGGAGTCTACGAGCAGTACTTC. Translating it yields CASSQEGPGLAGVYEQYF. The V gene is TRBV4-2, the J gene TRBJ2-7, with 14 nucleotides matching TRBD2. The CDR3 covers 18 residues. Germline CDR1 reads LGHNA; CDR2 reads YNFKEQ. The junction had 7 bases not matched to a gene; V was cut back by 0 bases and J by 3 bases.

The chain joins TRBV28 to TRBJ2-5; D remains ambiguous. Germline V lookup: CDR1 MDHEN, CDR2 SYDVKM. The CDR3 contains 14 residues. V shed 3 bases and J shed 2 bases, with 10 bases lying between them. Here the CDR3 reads CASSFWQAQETQYF. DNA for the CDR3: TGTGCCAGCAGTTTTTGGCAGGCTCAAGAGACCCAGTACTTC.

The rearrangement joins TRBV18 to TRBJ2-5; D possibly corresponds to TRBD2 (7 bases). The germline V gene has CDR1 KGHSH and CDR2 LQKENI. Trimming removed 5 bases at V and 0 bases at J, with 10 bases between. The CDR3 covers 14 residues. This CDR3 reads CASSTGGHQETQYF. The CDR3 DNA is TGTGCCAGCTCAACGGGGGGCCACCAAGAGACCCAGTACTTC.